Each of the 20 T cell receptor beta chains below was sequenced from the same sample in a study of blood T cell repertoires in COVID-19. Data came from immunoSEQ multiplex PCR; TCRdb stores just in-frame clones and leaves some out. The data show approximately 200,000 clones, roughly 87% seen once. Material for sequencing was PBMCs or T cells enriched from blood (not recorded which). Source of these receptors: a man aged 30 to 39 who had recovered from COVID-19.

This rearrangement joins TRBV6-2 or TRBV6-3 to TRBJ2-7; D is ambiguous. V was shortened by 2 bases and J by 3 bases, with 8 bases between the two germline ends. This CDR3 spans 13 amino acids. Per germline, CDR1 MNHEY and CDR2 SVGEGT. CDR3 residues: CASSYHPGYEQYF. The CDR3, as DNA: TGTGCCAGCAGTTACCACCCCGGCTACGAGCAGTACTTC.

The chain combines TRBV6-2 or TRBV6-3 with TRBJ2-3; D unclear. This CDR3 spans 14 amino acids. Trimming took off 5 bases at V and 4 bases at J, with 13 bases between the two ends. In germline, CDR1 is MNHEY, CDR2 SVGEGT. The CDR3 DNA reads as TGTGCCAGCAGTCGACGCAGCGTCCCAGATACGCAGTATTTT. Its translation: CASSRRSVPDTQYF.

The chain combines TRBV9 with TRBJ2-1; 7 positions match TRBD2. Germline CDR1 is SGDLS and CDR2 is YYNGEE. Germline trimming cut 0 bases from V and 1 base from J; bases unmatched to any gene: 16. The length of the CDR3 is 20 residues. CDR3 nucleotides: TGTGCCAGCAGCGTAGGGCCGGGACTAAACAACCTCTTATCCTACAATGAGCAGTTCTTC. It encodes CASSVGPGLNNLLSYNEQFF. The full variable domain, with the rest looked up from reference TRBV9 and TRBJ2-1, is DSGVTQTPKHLITATGQRVTLRCSPRSGDLSVYWYQQSLDQGLQFLIQYYNGEERAKGNILERFSAQQFPDLHSELNLSSLELGDSALYFCASSVGPGLNNLLSYNEQFFGPGTRLTVL.

The rearrangement uses TRBV29-1 and TRBJ2-1; D possibly corresponds to TRBD1 (6 bases). The germline V and J ends were trimmed by 5 bases and 5 bases, with 16 bases remaining between them. This CDR3 has 14 amino acids. CDR1 is SQVTM and CDR2 is ANQGSEA in the germline V gene. CDR3 DNA sequence: TGCAGCGTTAGAACAGGGTACGAAAACAATGAGCAGTTCTTC. Its protein is CSVRTGYENNEQFF.

The genes are TRBV5-1 and TRBJ2-3, with D possibly being TRBD1 (5 bases). Trimming shortened V by 1 base and J by 3 bases, and 9 bases separated the two germline ends. Per germline, CDR1 SGHRS and CDR2 YFSETQ. The CDR3 runs 14 residues. CDR3 in amino acids: CASSLPQGTDTQYF. The CDR3 DNA sequence: TGCGCCAGCAGCTTGCCTCAGGGAACAGATACGCAGTATTTT. The full variable domain, with the rest looked up from reference TRBV5-1 and TRBJ2-3, is KAGVTQTPRYLIKTRGQQVTLSCSPISGHRSVSWYQQTPGQGLQFLFEYFSETQRNKGNFPGRFSGRQFSNSRSEMNVSTLELGDSALYLCASSLPQGTDTQYFGPGTRLTVL.

The rearrangement joins TRBV6-5 to TRBJ2-7; 10 positions match TRBD1. Germline V CDR1 and CDR2: MNHEY, SVGAGI. The V segment lost 8 bases and the J segment 1 base; nucleotides outside the gene matches: 5. This CDR3 is 14 amino acids long. CDR3 loop: CASGRDRGSYEQYF. The CDR3, as DNA: TGTGCCAGCGGGAGGGACAGGGGATCCTACGAGCAGTACTTC.

The chain recombines TRBV12-3 or TRBV12-4 with TRBJ2-1, with a weak D call TRBD2 (6 bases). This CDR3 is built from 11 residues. Trimming shortened V by 11 bases and J by 10 bases, and 15 bases separated the two germline ends. CDR3 DNA sequence: TGTGCCGCGGGAATCTTAGGGGAGCAGTTCTTC. This translates into CAAGILGEQFF.

This clone was observed once. The chain uses TRBV6-5 and TRBJ2-7, with 10 bases identical to TRBD1. The CDR3 loop spans 13 amino acids. Trimming cost V 10 bases and J 1 base; bases outside gene matches: 4. Germline loops: CDR1 MNHEY, CDR2 SVGAGI. The CDR3 spells CANGQGGSYEQYF. The CDR3 nucleotides are TGTGCCAACGGACAGGGGGGATCCTACGAGCAGTACTTC.

This chain joins TRBV29-1 and TRBJ1-1, with 7 bases identical to TRBD1. This CDR3 has 14 amino acids. CDR1 and CDR2 from the germline V gene are SQVTM and ANQGSEA. V shed 7 bases, J shed 4 bases, and the junction held 12 bases outside the gene matches. The CDR3 sequence: CSAEGQTLGTEAFF. The CDR3 coding sequence is TGCAGCGCCGAGGGACAGACTTTAGGCACTGAAGCTTTCTTT.

Regarding this clone: In the same sample, other DNA sequences code for this CDR3. The rearrangement uses TRBV11-3 and TRBJ2-2; no definite D call. Between the trimmed V and J ends, which lost 5 bases and 3 bases, there was a span of 4 bases. The CDR3 has 12 residues. The germline V gene encodes CDR1 SGHNT and CDR2 YENEEA. CDR3 sequence (DNA): TGTGCCAGCAGCCCAGACACCGGGGAGCTGTTTTTT. This sequence encodes CASSPDTGELFF.

The chain joins TRBV9 to TRBJ2-3; D gene uncertain. V was clipped by 4 bases and J by 1 base, with 16 bases between them. This CDR3 region has 16 residues. Germline V lookup: CDR1 SGDLS, CDR2 YYNGEE. Here the CDR3 reads CASSPRSNSRTDTQYF. The CDR3 region has the DNA TGTGCCAGCAGCCCCCGTAGTAATTCTCGCACAGATACGCAGTATTTT.

The rearrangement uses TRBV3-1 (or the pseudogene TRBV3-2) and TRBJ1-1; D is possibly TRBD1 (5 bases). The CDR3 spans 11 residues. Germline V gives CDR1 LGHDT, CDR2 YNNKEL (reference sequence). Trimming cost V 6 bases and J 4 bases, with 6 bases left between them. The CDR3 bases are TGTGCCAGCAGTAGGGGCACTGAAGCTTTCTTT. Encoded protein: CASSRGTEAFF.

The chain combines TRBV4-2 with TRBJ2-1, with D perhaps TRBD2 (6 bases). The CDR3 runs to 13 residues. Germline CDR1 and CDR2: LGHNA and YNFKEQ. Deletions cut 3 bases from V and 8 bases from J, with 11 bases between. CDR3 in amino acids: CASSQGPGDEQFF. As DNA, the CDR3 is TGTGCCAGCAGCCAGGGACCGGGGGATGAGCAGTTCTTC.

The V and J genes are TRBV7-2 and TRBJ2-5, with 7 bases that match TRBD1. This CDR3 is built from 13 residues. J gave up 3 bases and V 8 bases, and 6 bases lay outside the gene matches. Germline V gives CDR1 SGHTA, CDR2 FQGNSA. The chain's CDR3 is CASGDRPEETQYF. As DNA, the CDR3 is TGTGCCAGCGGGGACAGACCGGAAGAGACCCAGTACTTC.

The chain carries TRBV10-3 and TRBJ2-3; possibly TRBD2 for D (6 bases). CDR3 length: 15 residues. Deletions cut 10 bases from V and 2 bases from J, with 19 bases between. The V gene's germline CDR1 is ENHRY and CDR2 SYGVKD. The CDR3 sequence is CATQPIAGTTDTQYF. CDR3 bases: TGTGCCACCCAACCGATCGCGGGGACCACAGATACGCAGTATTTT.

The CDR3 protein is CASSPIAGNTGELFF. The CDR3 DNA sequence: TGTGCCAGCTCACCGATAGCGGGAAACACCGGGGAGCTGTTTTTT. V usage is TRBV18 and J usage is TRBJ2-2; TRBD2 matches 8 bases. V lost 3 bases, J lost 2 bases, and 2 bases stayed unmatched. The CDR3 spans 15 residues. The V gene's germline CDR1 is KGHSH and CDR2 LQKENI.

The CDR3 protein is CASTGGVLAGGTNTGELFF. Here the CDR3 DNA reads TGTGCCAGCACCGGAGGGGTGCTAGCGGGGGGGACGAACACCGGGGAGCTGTTTTTT. The V and J genes are TRBV4-2 and TRBJ2-2, with TRBD2 matching over 12 bases. The CDR3 spans 19 residues. Per the germline V gene, CDR1 is LGHNA and CDR2 is YNFKEQ. V gave up 7 bases and J gave up 0 bases; unmatched junction bases: 12.

The chain employs TRBV30 and TRBJ1-6; no reliable D call. The CDR3 runs to 12 residues. Trimming pared 4 bases from V and 11 bases from J, leaving 12 bases between. CDR1 and CDR2 from the germline V gene are GTSNPN and SVGIG (reference sequence). CDR3 sequence: CAWTVGVTPLHF. CDR3 coding DNA: TGTGCCTGGACGGTGGGAGTCACACCCCTCCACTTT. Supplemented by reference TRBV30 and TRBJ1-6, the full variable domain reads SQTIHQWPATLVQPVGSPLSLECTVEGTSNPNLYWYRQAAGRGLQLLFYSVGIGQISSEVPQNLSASRPQDRQFILSSKKLLLSDSGFYLCAWTVGVTPLHFGNGTRLTVT.

The CDR3 nucleotides are TGTGCCAGCAGCCGCGGAGGGAACTCCTACGAGCAGTACTTC. Amino acids: CASSRGGNSYEQYF. The chain recombines TRBV3-1 (or the pseudogene TRBV3-2) with TRBJ2-7; the D gene is possibly TRBD2 (6 bases). This CDR3 contains 14 residues. Germline values: CDR1 LGHDT, CDR2 YNNKEL (reference sequence). Trimming stripped 4 bases from V and 0 bases from J, with 10 bases between.

The chain recombines TRBV1 with TRBJ2-5; the table's D gene call, TRBD2, was not cross checked with the DNA. TRBV1 is a pseudogene segment. This CDR3 has 17 amino acids. DNA of the CDR3: TGCACCAGCAGCCAAGGGCCTAGCGGGAGGGCCGGGGAGACCCAGTACTTC. It encodes CTSSQGPSGRAGETQYF.